The rows below give T cell receptor beta chains drawn from one sample of a study of spatial heterogeneity in lung cancer. TCRdb re-called the 5' RACE reads through MiXCR, storing one row per CDR3 protein. In the table there are 25,000 to 35,000 distinct CDR3 sequences, about 10% of which are singletons. Here the sequenced sample was PBMCs, taken at follow-up. The source is a female donor with early-stage non-small cell lung cancer. Each CDR3 is given with its conserved first and last residue. The D gene is left open where the match is weak. The size entry is marked missing in some rows and otherwise reads once, few, many or a size class.

TGTGCCAGCAGTTACGTGAGACAGGGATACACTGAAGCTTTCTTT CASSYVRQGYTEAFF TRBJ1-1 TRBV6-2/TRBV6-3 TRBD1 many
TGTGCCAGCGGGGCTCTGAACACTGAAGCTTTCTTT CASGALNTEAFF TRBJ1-1 TRBV2 NA few
TGCAGCGTAGAGGACGTTTCCTACGAGCAGTACTTC CSVEDVSYEQYF TRBJ2-7 TRBV29-1 NA few
TGTGCCAGCGGAACGGACTCGCCTCATGATGAGCAGTTCTTC CASGTDSPHDEQFF TRBJ2-1 TRBV6-4 NA NA
TGTGCCAGCAGACAACAGGACAGGTACTCCTACAATGAGCAGTTCTTC CASRQQDRYSYNEQFF TRBJ2-1 TRBV11-2 TRBD1 many
TGTGCCAGCATCTCCGGGCCAAGAGAAGATACGCAGTATTTT CASISGPREDTQYF TRBJ2-3 TRBV6-4 NA many
TGTGCCAGCACCCGCCGCTTCGGAGAGACCCAGTACTTC CASTRRFGETQYF TRBJ2-5 TRBV6-2/TRBV6-3 NA few
TGCAGCGTATCGTATTGGGACTTGAACACTGAAGCTTTCTTT CSVSYWDLNTEAFF TRBJ1-1 TRBV29-1 NA many
TGTGCCAGCAGCTCTAACAGGGGGCGCATCGCTAACTATGGCTACACCTTC CASSSNRGRIANYGYTF TRBJ1-2 TRBV27 TRBD1 many
TGTGCCAGCAGTGAAAATCCGGGACTAAGCACAGATACGCAGTATTTT CASSENPGLSTDTQYF TRBJ2-3 TRBV25-1 TRBD2 few
TGTGCCAGCAGCCCCGGACTAGCCAAAAACATTCAGTACTTC CASSPGLAKNIQYF TRBJ2-4 TRBV5-5 NA many
TGTGCCATCTGGGGGGATACGCAGTATTTT CAIWGDTQYF TRBJ2-3 TRBV28 NA few
TGTGCCAGCAGCCAAGAAGGGCCTCCGTTGGATAGCACCTTC CASSQEGPPLDSTF TRBJ1-2 TRBV14 NA NA
TGTGCCAGCAGCCCACAAGGGGGGGCGTACAATGAGCAGTTCTTC CASSPQGGAYNEQFF TRBJ2-1 TRBV5-4 NA many
TGTGCCAGTGACAGAAACACTGAAGCTTTCTTT CASDRNTEAFF TRBJ1-1 TRBV19 NA many
TGTGCCAGCAGAAGCCTCGGGGCGTCGGGTGGCTACACCTTC CASRSLGASGGYTF TRBJ1-2 TRBV28 NA NA
TGTGCCACTACGTACACAGGGGGCGACTATGGCTACACCTTC CATTYTGGDYGYTF TRBJ1-2 TRBV19 TRBD1 few
TGTGCCAGCAGCTTCCCCCGGGGGGGCGGGGTTAATGAGCAGTTCTTC CASSFPRGGGVNEQFF TRBJ2-1 TRBV5-6 TRBD2 NA
TGTGCCAGCAGTAACCGGGGACTAGCGGGGACCCAAGAGACCCAGTACTTC CASSNRGLAGTQETQYF TRBJ2-5 TRBV6-5 TRBD2 once
TGTGCCAGTAGTACCTTCCCATTGGACTGGAGCTCCTACAATGAGCAGTTCTTC CASSTFPLDWSSYNEQFF TRBJ2-1 TRBV19 NA few
TGCGCCAGCAGCTTCGGCGAGTGGAACTATGGCTACACCTTC CASSFGEWNYGYTF TRBJ1-2 TRBV5-1 NA few
TGTGCCAGCTTTAGCGGGGGGCACACAGATACGCAGTATTTT CASFSGGHTDTQYF TRBJ2-3 TRBV27 TRBD2 many
TGCAGTGCAAACGCCGGGACAGCGGGCGAGACCCAGTACTTC CSANAGTAGETQYF TRBJ2-5 TRBV20-1 NA many
TGTGCCAGCTCACCACCGATATCAGGGGCCGACACTGAAGCTTTCTTT CASSPPISGADTEAFF TRBJ1-1 TRBV18 NA many
TGTGCCAGCAGCCCCCGGCAGGGGGCTTCGGATACGCAGTATTTT CASSPRQGASDTQYF TRBJ2-3 TRBV7-2 TRBD1 many
TGTGCCAGCAGCTCCGGGACTAGCGGGGGCCATTCTTTCTTC CASSSGTSGGHSFF TRBJ2-7 TRBV5-6 TRBD2 few
TGTGCCAGCAGCTTAGCGAGTCCAGGGGAAGAGACCCAGTACTTC CASSLASPGEETQYF TRBJ2-5 TRBV7-9 NA few
TGTGCCAGCAGTTTTTCTGGGGCTGGAAACACCATATATTTT CASSFSGAGNTIYF TRBJ1-3 TRBV28 NA NA
TGCGCCAGCAGTCCTAGCGGTGTTAAAGATACGCAGTATTTT CASSPSGVKDTQYF TRBJ2-3 TRBV5-1 TRBD2 few
TGCGCCAGCAGCTTGTGGGGGAGAGAGACTGAAGCTTTCTTT CASSLWGRETEAFF TRBJ1-1 TRBV5-1 NA many
TGTGCCAGCAGCCAAGATAGGACTGAAATTAATGAAAAACTGTTTTTT CASSQDRTEINEKLFF TRBJ1-4 TRBV4-2 NA many
TGTGCCAGCAGCCACCAGGGGCGCTACGAGCAGTACTTC CASSHQGRYEQYF TRBJ2-7 TRBV13 NA NA
TGCAGCGTTGGTCAGGGGGGCTCCTACGAGCAGTACTTC CSVGQGGSYEQYF TRBJ2-7 TRBV29-1 NA many
TGTGCCAGCAGACCGACTAGCGGGGGGGCAGAGACCCAGTACTTC CASRPTSGGAETQYF TRBJ2-5 TRBV12-3/TRBV12-4 TRBD2 many
TGTGCCAGCAGCACACGGTGGGGCAATCAGCCCCAGCATTTT CASSTRWGNQPQHF TRBJ1-5 TRBV5-6 NA NA
TGTGCCAGCAGCTTCTTGGGATTCTCCTACGAGCAGTACTTC CASSFLGFSYEQYF TRBJ2-7 TRBV7-2 NA few
TGCGCCAGCAGCCAAGATAACGGCAGGGAAAACTATGGCTACACCTTC CASSQDNGRENYGYTF TRBJ1-2 TRBV4-3 NA NA
TGTGCCAGCAGCTCCCCCATAGTAGCGGGGGGGAGGGGGAATGAGCAGTTCTTC CASSSPIVAGGRGNEQFF TRBJ2-1 TRBV7-2 TRBD2 few
TGTGCCAGCAGTCCGCGGGGGGGGAACACTGAAGCTTTCTTT CASSPRGGNTEAFF TRBJ1-1 TRBV28 NA few
TGTGCCAGCAGGATAAGCGGGGGGGCCACATTCTTC CASRISGGATFF TRBJ2-1 TRBV11-2 TRBD2 many
TGTGCCAGCCAAAGGACGGGAAACGGGAAGGAGACCCAGTACTTC CASQRTGNGKETQYF TRBJ2-5 TRBV11-2 NA few
TGTGCCAGCAGCCCTCTAGGGAATGAGCAGTTCTTC CASSPLGNEQFF TRBJ2-1 TRBV6-2/TRBV6-3 NA few
TGTGCCAGCAGCGTGGACGCGAGCTCCTACGAGCAGTACTTC CASSVDASSYEQYF TRBJ2-7 TRBV7-8 NA many
TGTGCCAGCAGCTTAAGCAGGGTGATGGGCGGGGAGCTGTTTTTT CASSLSRVMGGELFF TRBJ2-2 TRBV7-2 NA few
TGTGCCAGCAGGCCCCGGGCCAACTCCTACGAGCAGTACTTC CASRPRANSYEQYF TRBJ2-7 TRBV2 NA many
TGTGCCAGCACAACTACTGCAGATACGCAGTATTTT CASTTTADTQYF TRBJ2-3 TRBV28 NA many
TGCAGCGCTAAAACCCGGGGGGAAGCTGAGCAGTTCTTC CSAKTRGEAEQFF TRBJ2-1 TRBV29-1 TRBD2 many
TGCAGCGTTGTCGATAGGGACACCGGGGAGCTGTTTTTT CSVVDRDTGELFF TRBJ2-2 TRBV29-1 NA many
TGCGCCAGCAGCTTGGTGGCTAGCGGATACAATGAGCAGTTCTTC CASSLVASGYNEQFF TRBJ2-1 TRBV5-1 TRBD2 few
TGCGCCAGCAGCTTTGGTGGGGGCTACGAGCAGTACTTC CASSFGGGYEQYF TRBJ2-7 TRBV5-1 NA NA
TGTGCCAGCAGCTCGACCCGGGACTATCGGGATACGCAGTATTTT CASSSTRDYRDTQYF TRBJ2-3 TRBV9 TRBD2 few
TGTGCCAGCAGTGAAGGGGACAGGGTCTTCGAGCAGTACTTC CASSEGDRVFEQYF TRBJ2-7 TRBV2 TRBD1 few
TGTGCCAGCAGCCGACAGGGTCCCCGCTCTGGGGCCAACGTCCTGACTTTC CASSRQGPRSGANVLTF TRBJ2-6 TRBV5-4 TRBD1 few
TGTGCCAGCAGCTTATATGGGGGGCGCGGAGAGACCCAGTACTTC CASSLYGGRGETQYF TRBJ2-5 TRBV11-2 NA NA
TGTGCCAGTAGTAAACCGACAGGGACGGGAGAGACCCAGTACTTC CASSKPTGTGETQYF TRBJ2-5 TRBV19 TRBD1 few
TGTGCCAGCAGCTTTGTGGGGCGCAACCTCCAAGAGACCCAGTACTTC CASSFVGRNLQETQYF TRBJ2-5 TRBV7-8 NA medium-sized
TGTGCCAGCAGCCCCGGCCAGGGGAGGGATCAGCCCCAGCATTTT CASSPGQGRDQPQHF TRBJ1-5 TRBV7-9 NA many
TGTGCCAGCAGTACCGGGACGGGACCTTTCGGGGAGCTGTTTTTT CASSTGTGPFGELFF TRBJ2-2 TRBV28 NA few
TGTGCCAGCAGTTACTCCCCTGTTTGGACAGGGGGTAGCAATCAGCCCCAGCATTTT CASSYSPVWTGGSNQPQHF TRBJ1-5 TRBV6-2/TRBV6-3 TRBD1 NA